The 2 T cell receptor beta chains given below trace back to one sample, sequenced in a study of blood T cell repertoires in COVID-19. Method: immunoSEQ multiplex PCR; TCRdb's copy keeps in-frame clones and lacks some. The repertoire holds 35,000 to 50,000 clones, with under 90% as singletons. Source material: peripheral blood. The receptors here all came from a woman in her 70s with acute or convalescent COVID-19.

V and J are TRBV28 and TRBJ1-2; perhaps TRBD1 as D (5 bases). The CDR3 is made up of 15 amino acids. Trimming took off 11 bases at V and 0 bases at J, with 19 bases between the two ends. Germline V gives CDR1 MDHEN, CDR2 SYDVKM. In nucleotides, the CDR3 is TGTGCCGCGAGATGGGGGGAGGGAACTAACTATGGCTACACCTTC. This codes for CAARWGEGTNYGYTF.

The chain combines TRBV7-3 with TRBJ1-5; D not resolved. Trimming removed 2 bases from V and 4 bases from J, with 9 bases in between. This CDR3 spans 14 amino acids. Germline CDR1 SGHTA, CDR2 FQGTGA. CDR3 bases: TGTGCCAGCAGCTTAGATGGCTTAAATCAGCCCCAGCATTTT. This translates into CASSLDGLNQPQHF.